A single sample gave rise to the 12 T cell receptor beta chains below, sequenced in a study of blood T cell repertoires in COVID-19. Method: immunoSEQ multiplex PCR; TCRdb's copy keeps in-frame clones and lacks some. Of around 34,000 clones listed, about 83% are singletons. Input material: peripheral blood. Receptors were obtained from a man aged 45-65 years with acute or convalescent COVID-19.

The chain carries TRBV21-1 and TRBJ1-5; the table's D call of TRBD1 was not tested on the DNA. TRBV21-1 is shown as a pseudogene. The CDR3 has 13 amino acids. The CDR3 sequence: CASSLADNQPQHF. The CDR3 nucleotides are TGTGCCAGCAGCTTGGCTGACAATCAGCCCCAGCATTTT.

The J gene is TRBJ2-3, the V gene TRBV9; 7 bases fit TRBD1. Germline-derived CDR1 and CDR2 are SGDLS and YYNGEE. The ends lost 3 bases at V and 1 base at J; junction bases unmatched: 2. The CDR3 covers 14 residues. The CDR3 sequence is CASSGQGGTDTQYF. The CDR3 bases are TGTGCCAGCAGCGGACAGGGCGGCACAGATACGCAGTATTTT.

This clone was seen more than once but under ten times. The CDR3 sequence: CASSPGQGSYGYTF. The CDR3 DNA follows: TGTGCCAGCAGTCCCGGACAGGGCTCCTATGGCTACACCTTC. J is TRBJ1-2 and V is TRBV27; 8 positions agree with TRBD1. J lost 4 bases, V lost 5 bases, and 6 bases had no gene match. The CDR3 contains 14 residues. Germline CDR1 and CDR2: MNHEY and SMNVEV (reference sequence).

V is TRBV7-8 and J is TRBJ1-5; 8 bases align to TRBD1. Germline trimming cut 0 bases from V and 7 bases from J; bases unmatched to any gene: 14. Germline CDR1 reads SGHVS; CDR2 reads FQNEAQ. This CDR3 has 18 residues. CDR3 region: CASSLAGFARGLSQPQHF. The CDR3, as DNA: TGTGCCAGCAGCTTAGCTGGGTTTGCCAGGGGGCTATCCCAGCCCCAGCATTTT.

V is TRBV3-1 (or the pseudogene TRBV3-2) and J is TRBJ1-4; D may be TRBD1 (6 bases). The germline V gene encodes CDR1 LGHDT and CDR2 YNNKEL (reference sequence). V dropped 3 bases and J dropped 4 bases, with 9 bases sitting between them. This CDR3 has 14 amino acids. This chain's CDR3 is CASSQGHLNEKLFF. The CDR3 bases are TGTGCCAGCAGCCAGGGACACCTTAATGAAAAACTGTTTTTT.

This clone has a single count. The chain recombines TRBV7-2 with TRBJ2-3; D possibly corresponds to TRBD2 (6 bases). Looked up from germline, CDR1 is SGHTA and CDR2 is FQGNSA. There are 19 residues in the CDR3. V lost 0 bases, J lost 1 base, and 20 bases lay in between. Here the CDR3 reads CASSLAPPSGPGGTDTQYF. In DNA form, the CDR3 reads TGTGCCAGCAGCTTAGCTCCCCCGTCGGGGCCGGGGGGCACAGATACGCAGTATTTT.

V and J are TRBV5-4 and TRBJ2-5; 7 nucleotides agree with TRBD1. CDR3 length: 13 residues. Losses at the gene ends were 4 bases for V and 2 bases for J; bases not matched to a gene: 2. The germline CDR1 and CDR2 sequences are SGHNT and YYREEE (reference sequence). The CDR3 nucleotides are TGTGCCAGCAGCCCGGACAGGCAAGAGACCCAGTACTTC. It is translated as CASSPDRQETQYF. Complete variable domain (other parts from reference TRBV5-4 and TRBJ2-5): ETGVTQSPTHLIKTRGQQVTLRCSSQSGHNTVSWYQQALGQGPQFIFQYYREEENGRGNFPPRFSGLQFPNYSSELNVNALELDDSALYLCASSPDRQETQYFGPGTRLLVL.

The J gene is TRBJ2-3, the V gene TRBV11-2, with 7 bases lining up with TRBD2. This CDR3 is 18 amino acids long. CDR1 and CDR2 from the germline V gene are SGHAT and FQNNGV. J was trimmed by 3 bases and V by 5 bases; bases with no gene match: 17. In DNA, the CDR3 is TGTGCCAGCAGCATAAGGGCCCATGCTCGGGGGGAGACAGATACGCAGTATTTT. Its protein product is CASSIRAHARGETDTQYF. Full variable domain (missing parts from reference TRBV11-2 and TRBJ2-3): EAGVAQSPRYKIIEKRQSVAFWCNPISGHATLYWYQQILGQGPKLLIQFQNNGVVDDSQLPKDRFSAERLKGVDSTLKIQPAKLEDSAVYLCASSIRAHARGETDTQYFGPGTRLTVL.

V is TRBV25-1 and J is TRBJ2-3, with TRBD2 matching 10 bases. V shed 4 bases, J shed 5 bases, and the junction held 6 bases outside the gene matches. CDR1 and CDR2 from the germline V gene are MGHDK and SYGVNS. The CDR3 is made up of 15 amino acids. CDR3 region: CASSVRTSGEDTQYF. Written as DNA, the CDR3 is TGTGCCAGCAGTGTTCGGACTAGCGGTGAAGATACGCAGTATTTT.

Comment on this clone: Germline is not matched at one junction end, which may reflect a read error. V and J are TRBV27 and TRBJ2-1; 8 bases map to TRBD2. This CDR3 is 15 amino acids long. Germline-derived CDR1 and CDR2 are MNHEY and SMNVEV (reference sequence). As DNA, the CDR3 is TGTGCCAGCAGCTTATGGGGACTAGATGAGGGTGAGCAGTTCTTC. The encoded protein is CASSLWGLDEGEQFF.

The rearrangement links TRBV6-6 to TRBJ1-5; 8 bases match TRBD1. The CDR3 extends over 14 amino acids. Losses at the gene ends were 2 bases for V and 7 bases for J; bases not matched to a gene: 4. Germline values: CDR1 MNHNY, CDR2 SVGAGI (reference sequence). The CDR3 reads CASSYQDRVQPQHF. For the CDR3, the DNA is TGTGCCAGCAGTTACCAGGACAGGGTGCAGCCCCAGCATTTT.

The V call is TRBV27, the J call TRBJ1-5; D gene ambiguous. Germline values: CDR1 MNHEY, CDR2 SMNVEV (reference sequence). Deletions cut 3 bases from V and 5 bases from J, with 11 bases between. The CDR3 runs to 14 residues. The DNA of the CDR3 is TGTGCCAGCAGTTTCGCGGGGAGGGATCAGCCCCAGCATTTT. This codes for CASSFAGRDQPQHF.